The sequence of this TCR beta chain was determined in a study of shared clonotypes between healthy human individuals. About this clone: The antigen is unknown.

Profiled with immunoSEQ multiplex PCR; TCRdb holds only in-frame clones, not every one. The sample lists a few hundred thousand clones, around 97% seen once, with 0.045% to 0.07% in the top ten. CDR3 length: 13 residues. Looked up from germline, CDR1 is MDHEN and CDR2 is SYDVKM. J gave up 8 bases and V 5 bases, and 8 bases lay outside the gene matches. A CD45RA-negative memory subset and a CD45RA+ naive subset were separated from the CD4+ cells. Study-wide results and caveats: Large sequencing depth failed to make sorted-subset sequencing complete, rarefaction showed.

Sequencing was carried out using naive CD4+ T cells sorted from blood. Subset described: CD45RA+ positively selected. The clonotype comes from a woman aged 25-40 years in good health. The chain uses TRBV28 and TRBJ1-2, with 7 bases identical to TRBD1. The CDR3 sequence is CASSHQGVQGYTF. CDR3 sequence (DNA): TGTGCCAGCAGTCACCAGGGGGTGCAGGGCTACACCTTC.